This T cell receptor beta chain came from a study of control samples from healthy donors and cancer patients. Sequencing was performed with immunoSEQ multiplex PCR; in TCRdb, only in-frame clones are kept and a portion is missing. The sample has roughly 88,000 clones; roughly 93% are singletons. The germline CDR1 and CDR2 sequences are MNHEY and SVGAGI. This CDR3 has 14 residues. Trimming removed 2 bases from V and 5 bases from J, with 10 bases in between. This clone came up a few times. V usage is TRBV6-5 and J usage is TRBJ1-5; a weak D match, TRBD1 (5 bases). Sample: blood. The sequence derives from a man between 18 and 29 years old in good health. The CDR3 protein is CASSYSRDDQPQHF. Written as DNA, the CDR3 is TGTGCCAGCAGTTACAGCAGGGACGATCAGCCCCAGCATTTT.